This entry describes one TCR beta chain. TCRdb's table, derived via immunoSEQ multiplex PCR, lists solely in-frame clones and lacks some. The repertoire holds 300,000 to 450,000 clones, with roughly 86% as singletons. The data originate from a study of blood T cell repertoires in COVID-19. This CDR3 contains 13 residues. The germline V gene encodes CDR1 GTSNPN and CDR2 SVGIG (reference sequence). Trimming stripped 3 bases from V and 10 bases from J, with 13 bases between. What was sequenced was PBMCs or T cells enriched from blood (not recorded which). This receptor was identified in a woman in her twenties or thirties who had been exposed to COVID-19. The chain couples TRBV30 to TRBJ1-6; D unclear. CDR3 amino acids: CAWRSTYQSPLHF. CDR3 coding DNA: TGTGCCTGGAGGTCGACATATCAGTCACCCCTCCACTTT.